This T cell receptor (beta chain) is from a study of long-term antiretroviral therapy in people with HIV. The assay, immunoSEQ v3.0, was run at survey level. TCRdb keeps only in-frame clones here, not all; method: immunoSEQ multiplex PCR. The sample carries 30,000 to 40,000 clones, around 79% recorded once. The CDR3 loop spans 14 amino acids. V lost 7 bases, J lost 1 base, and 14 bases lay in between. Germline V gene data show CDR1 as SGHTS and CDR2 as YDEGEE. The specimen comprised unsorted PBMCs, sampled 1.9 years after starting antiretroviral therapy. The V gene is TRBV5-8, the J gene TRBJ1-1; tentative D call: TRBD1 (6 bases). The receptor was isolated from a man between 18 and 29 years old with HIV. The CDR3 DNA is TGTGCCAGCCCCCTTGGACAGCCGAACACTGAAGCTTTCTTT. Its protein product is CASPLGQPNTEAFF.